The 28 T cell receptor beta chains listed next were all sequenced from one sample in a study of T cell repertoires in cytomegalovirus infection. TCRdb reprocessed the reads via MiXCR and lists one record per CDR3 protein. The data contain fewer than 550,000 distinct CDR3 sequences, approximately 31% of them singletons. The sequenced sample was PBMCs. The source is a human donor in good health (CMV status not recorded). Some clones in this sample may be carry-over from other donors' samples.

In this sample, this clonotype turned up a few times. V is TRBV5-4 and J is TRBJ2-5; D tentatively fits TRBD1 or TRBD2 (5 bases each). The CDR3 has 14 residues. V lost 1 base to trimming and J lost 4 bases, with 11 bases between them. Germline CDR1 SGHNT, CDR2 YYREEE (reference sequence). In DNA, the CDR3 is TGTGCCAGCAGCTTGTGGGCAGGGAGAGAGACCCAGTACTTC. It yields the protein CASSLWAGRETQYF.

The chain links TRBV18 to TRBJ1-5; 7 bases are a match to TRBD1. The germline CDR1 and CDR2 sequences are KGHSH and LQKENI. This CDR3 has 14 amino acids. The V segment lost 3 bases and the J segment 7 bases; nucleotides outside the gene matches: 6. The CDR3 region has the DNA TGTGCCAGCTCACCCACAGGGGAATCGCAGCCCCAGCATTTT. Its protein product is CASSPTGESQPQHF.

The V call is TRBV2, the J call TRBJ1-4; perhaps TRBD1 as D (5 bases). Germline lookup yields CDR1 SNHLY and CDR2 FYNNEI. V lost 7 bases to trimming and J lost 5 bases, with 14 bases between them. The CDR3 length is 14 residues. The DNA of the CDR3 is TGTGCCAGCAACGCCGGGACGCAAAATGAAAAACTGTTTTTT. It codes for CASNAGTQNEKLFF. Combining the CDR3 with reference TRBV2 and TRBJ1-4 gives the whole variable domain EPEVTQTPSHQVTQMGQEVILRCVPISNHLYFYWYRQILGQKVEFLVSFYNNEISEKSEIFDDQFSVERPDGSNFTLKIRSTKLEDSAMYFCASNAGTQNEKLFFGSGTQLSVL.

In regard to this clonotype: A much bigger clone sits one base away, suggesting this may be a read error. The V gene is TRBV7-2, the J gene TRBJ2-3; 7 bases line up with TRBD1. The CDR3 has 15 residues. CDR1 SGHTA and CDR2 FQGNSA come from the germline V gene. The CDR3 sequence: CASRRPGQITDTPYF. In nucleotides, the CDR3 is TGTGCCAGCAGAAGACCGGGACAGATAACAGATACGCCGTATTTT.

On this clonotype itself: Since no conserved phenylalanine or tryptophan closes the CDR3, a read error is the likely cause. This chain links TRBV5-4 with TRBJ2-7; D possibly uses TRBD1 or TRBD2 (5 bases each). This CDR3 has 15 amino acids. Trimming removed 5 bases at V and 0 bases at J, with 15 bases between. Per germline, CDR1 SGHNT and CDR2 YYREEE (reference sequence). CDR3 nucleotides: TGTGCCAGCAGTCCCGGGACGGCAAGCTCCTACGAGCAGTACTTA. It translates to CASSPGTASSYEQYL.

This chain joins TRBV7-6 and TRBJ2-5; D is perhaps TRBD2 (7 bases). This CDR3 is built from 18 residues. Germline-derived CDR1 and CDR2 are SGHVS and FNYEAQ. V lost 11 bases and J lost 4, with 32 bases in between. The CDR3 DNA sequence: TGTGCCCTCAGCCCCCTAGGGGGGGCCGGGGCGGATCGAGAGACCCAGTACTTC. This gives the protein CALSPLGGAGADRETQYF.

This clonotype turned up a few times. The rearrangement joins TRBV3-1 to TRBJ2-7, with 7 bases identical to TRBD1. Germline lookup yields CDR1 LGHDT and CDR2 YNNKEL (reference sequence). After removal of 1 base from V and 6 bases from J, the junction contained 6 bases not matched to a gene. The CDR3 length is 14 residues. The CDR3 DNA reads TGTGCCAGCAGCCAAGGGACAGGACCGGGCGAGCAGTACTTC. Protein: CASSQGTGPGEQYF.

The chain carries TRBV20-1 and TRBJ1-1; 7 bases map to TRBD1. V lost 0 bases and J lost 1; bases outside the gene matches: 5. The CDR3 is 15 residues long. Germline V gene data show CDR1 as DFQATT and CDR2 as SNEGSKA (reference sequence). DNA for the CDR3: TGCAGTGCTAGAGATCAGAGGACAGGGAACACTGAAGCTTTCTTT. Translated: CSARDQRTGNTEAFF.

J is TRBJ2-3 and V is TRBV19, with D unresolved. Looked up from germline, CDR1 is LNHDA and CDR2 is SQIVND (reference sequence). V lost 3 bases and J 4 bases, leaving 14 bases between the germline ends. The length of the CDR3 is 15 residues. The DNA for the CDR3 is TGTGCCAGTAGTATGAGAGTACTAAGTGCAGATACGCAGTATTTT. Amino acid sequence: CASSMRVLSADTQYF. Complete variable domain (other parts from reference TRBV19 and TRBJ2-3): DGGITQSPKYLFRKEGQNVTLSCEQNLNHDAMYWYRQDPGQGLRLIYYSQIVNDFQKGDIAEGYSVSREKKESFPLTVTSAQKNPTAFYLCASSMRVLSADTQYFGPGTRLTVL.

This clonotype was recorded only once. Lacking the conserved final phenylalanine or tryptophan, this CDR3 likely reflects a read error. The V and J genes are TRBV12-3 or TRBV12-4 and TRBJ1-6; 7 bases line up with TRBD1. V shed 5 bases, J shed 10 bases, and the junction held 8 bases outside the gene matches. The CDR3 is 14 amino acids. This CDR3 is CASSLGTGESPLHI. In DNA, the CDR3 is TGTGCCAGCAGTCTCGGTACAGGGGAATCACCCCTCCACATT.

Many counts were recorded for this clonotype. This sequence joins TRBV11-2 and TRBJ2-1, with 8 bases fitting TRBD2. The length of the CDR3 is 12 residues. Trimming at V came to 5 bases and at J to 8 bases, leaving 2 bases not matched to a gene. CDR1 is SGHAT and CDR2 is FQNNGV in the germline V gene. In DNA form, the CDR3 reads TGTGCCAGCAGCCCTAGCGGGCATGAGCAGTTCTTC. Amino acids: CASSPSGHEQFF.

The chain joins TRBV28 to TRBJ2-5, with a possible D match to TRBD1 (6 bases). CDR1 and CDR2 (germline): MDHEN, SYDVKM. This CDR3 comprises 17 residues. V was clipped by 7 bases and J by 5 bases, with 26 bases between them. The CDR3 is CASKEIGTFPGVETQYF. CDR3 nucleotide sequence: TGTGCCAGCAAAGAAATTGGGACATTTCCCGGTGTGGAGACCCAGTACTTC.

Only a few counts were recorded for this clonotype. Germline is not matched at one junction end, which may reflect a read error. CDR3 loop: CASSLDRGTEAVF. As DNA, the CDR3 is TGTGCCAGCAGCTTGGACAGGGGAACGGAAGCTGTATTT. The V call is TRBV7-8, the J call TRBJ1-1; TRBD1 matches at 9 bases. Germline V gene lookup returns CDR1 SGHVS and CDR2 FQNEAQ. The CDR3 length is 13 residues.

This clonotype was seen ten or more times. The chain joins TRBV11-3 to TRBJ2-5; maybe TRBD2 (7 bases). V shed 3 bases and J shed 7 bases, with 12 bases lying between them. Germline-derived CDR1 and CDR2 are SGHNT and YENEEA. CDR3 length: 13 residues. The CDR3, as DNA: TGTGCCAGCAGCTTTAACAGGGAGGGGACCCAGTACTTC. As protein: CASSFNREGTQYF.

The CDR3: CASSLSDGTQYF. The CDR3 bases are TGTGCCAGCAGCTTATCAGATGGGACCCAGTACTTC. V gene TRBV7-8 combines with J gene TRBJ2-5; D remains ambiguous. V gave up 2 bases and J gave up 7 bases, with 8 bases separating them. The CDR3 spans 12 residues. Germline V gene lookup returns CDR1 SGHVS and CDR2 FQNEAQ.

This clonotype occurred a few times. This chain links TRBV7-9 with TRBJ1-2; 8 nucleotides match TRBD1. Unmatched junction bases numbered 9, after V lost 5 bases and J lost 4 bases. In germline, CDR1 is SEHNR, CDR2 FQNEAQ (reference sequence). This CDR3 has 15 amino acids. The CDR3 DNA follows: TGTGCCAGCAGCCTAGGACAGGGTCGGGGCTATGGCTACACCTTC. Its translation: CASSLGQGRGYGYTF.

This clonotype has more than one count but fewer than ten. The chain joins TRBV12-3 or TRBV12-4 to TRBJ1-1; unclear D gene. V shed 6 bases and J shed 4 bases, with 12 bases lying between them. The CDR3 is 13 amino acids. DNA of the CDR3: TGTGCCAGCAGGCCGTTTGGGAGCACTGAAGCTTTCTTT. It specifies CASRPFGSTEAFF.

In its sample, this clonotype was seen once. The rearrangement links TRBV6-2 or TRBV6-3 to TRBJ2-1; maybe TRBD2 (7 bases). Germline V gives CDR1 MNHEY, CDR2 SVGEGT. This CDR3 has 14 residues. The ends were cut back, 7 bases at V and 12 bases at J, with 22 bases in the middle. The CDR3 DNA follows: TGTGCCAGCACTCGCGGGGGCGGGGTGGCGGGGCAGTTCTTC. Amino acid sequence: CASTRGGGVAGQFF.

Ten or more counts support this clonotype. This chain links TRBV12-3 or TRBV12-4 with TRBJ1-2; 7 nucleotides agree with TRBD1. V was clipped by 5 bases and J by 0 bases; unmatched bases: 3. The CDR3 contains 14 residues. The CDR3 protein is CASSPGTANYGYTF. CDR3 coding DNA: TGTGCCAGCAGTCCAGGGACAGCTAACTATGGCTACACCTTC.

CDR3 residues: CASSLGRASGPQHF. The CDR3 DNA is TGTGCCAGCAGTTTGGGTAGGGCCTCAGGGCCCCAGCATTTT. The gene calls are TRBV28 and TRBJ1-5; no clear D gene. Trimming pared 3 bases from V and 9 bases from J, leaving 15 bases between. The germline V gene has CDR1 MDHEN and CDR2 SYDVKM. The CDR3 covers 14 residues.

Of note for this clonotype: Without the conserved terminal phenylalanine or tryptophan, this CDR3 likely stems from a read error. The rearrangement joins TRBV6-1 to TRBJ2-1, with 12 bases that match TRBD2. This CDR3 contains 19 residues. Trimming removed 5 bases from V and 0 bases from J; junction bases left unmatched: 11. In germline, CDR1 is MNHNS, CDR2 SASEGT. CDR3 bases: TGTGCCAGCAGTTACCACGTTCTAGCGGGGGGGAGCTCCTACAATGAGCAGTTCTTA. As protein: CASSYHVLAGGSSYNEQFL.

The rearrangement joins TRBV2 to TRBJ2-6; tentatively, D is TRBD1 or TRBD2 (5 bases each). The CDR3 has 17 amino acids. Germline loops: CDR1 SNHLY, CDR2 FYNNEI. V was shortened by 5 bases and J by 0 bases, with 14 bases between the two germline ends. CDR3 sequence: CASSRRAGRSGANVLTF. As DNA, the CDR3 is TGTGCCAGCAGTCGCAGGGCGGGCCGCTCTGGGGCCAACGTCCTGACTTTC.

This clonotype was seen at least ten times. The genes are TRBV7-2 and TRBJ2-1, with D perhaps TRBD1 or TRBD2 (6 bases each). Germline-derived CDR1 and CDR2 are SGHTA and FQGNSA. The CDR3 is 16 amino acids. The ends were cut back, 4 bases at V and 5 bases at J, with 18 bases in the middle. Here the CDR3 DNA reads TGTGCCAGCAGCTGGCCCAAGGGGGGATTTAACAATGAGCAGTTCTTC. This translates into CASSWPKGGFNNEQFF.

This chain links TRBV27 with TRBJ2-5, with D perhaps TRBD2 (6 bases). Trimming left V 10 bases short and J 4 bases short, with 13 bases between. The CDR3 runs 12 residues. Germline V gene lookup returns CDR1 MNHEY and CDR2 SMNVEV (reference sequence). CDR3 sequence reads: CATGDLPETQYF. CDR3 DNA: TGTGCCACGGGGGACCTACCAGAGACCCAGTACTTC.

CDR3 loop: CASSQYTGTGENSPLHF. CDR3 in DNA: TGCGCCAGCAGCCAATATACCGGGACAGGGGAAAATTCACCCCTCCACTTT. This chain connects TRBV4-1 to TRBJ1-6; 10 positions match TRBD1. V trimming: 2 bases; J trimming: 7 bases; junction bases outside the gene matches: 8. The CDR3 is 17 residues long. Germline loops: CDR1 MGHRA, CDR2 YSYEKL.

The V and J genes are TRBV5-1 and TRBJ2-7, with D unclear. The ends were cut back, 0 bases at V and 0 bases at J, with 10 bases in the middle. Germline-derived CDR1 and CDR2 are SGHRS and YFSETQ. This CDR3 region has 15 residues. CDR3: CASSLDSPSSYEQYF. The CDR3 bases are TGCGCCAGCAGCTTGGACAGTCCGAGCTCCTACGAGCAGTACTTC.

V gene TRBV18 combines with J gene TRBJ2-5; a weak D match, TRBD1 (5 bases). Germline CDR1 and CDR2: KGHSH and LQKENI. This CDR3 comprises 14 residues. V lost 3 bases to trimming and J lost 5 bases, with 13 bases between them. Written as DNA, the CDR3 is TGTGCCAGCTCACCCCTGGGCAGGGCGGAGACCCAGTACTTC. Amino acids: CASSPLGRAETQYF.

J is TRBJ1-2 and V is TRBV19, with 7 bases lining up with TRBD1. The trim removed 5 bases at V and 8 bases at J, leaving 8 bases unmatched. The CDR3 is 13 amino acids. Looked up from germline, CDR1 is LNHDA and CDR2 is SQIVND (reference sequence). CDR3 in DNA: TGTGCCAGTAGTCCCAGGGGGAGAAACGGCTACACCTTC. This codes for CASSPRGRNGYTF.